The 14 T cell receptor beta chains below come from one sample, sequenced in a study of T cell changes during pregnancy in multiple sclerosis. The protocol was immunoSEQ multiplex PCR, while the TCRdb copy is restricted to in-frame clones and leaves out a portion. The sample contains 20,000 to 25,000 clones, about 85% of which appear only once. The specimen was CD8+ T cells from peripheral blood mononuclear cells, collected before pregnancy. The receptors shown here come from a female donor with multiple sclerosis, enrolled in a pregnancy study.

The V and J genes are TRBV6-4 and TRBJ1-2; 10 bases line up with TRBD1. V shed 2 bases and J 4 bases; nucleotides not matched to a gene: 10. The CDR3 loop spans 17 amino acids. CDR1 and CDR2 from the germline V gene are MRHNA and SNTAGT. The CDR3 region has the DNA TGTGCCAGCAGTGACGTTGCCGGGACAGGGGACACCTATGGCTACACCTTC. Its translation: CASSDVAGTGDTYGYTF.

The rearrangement joins TRBV5-1 to TRBJ2-7; 9 bases fit TRBD2. The germline CDR1 and CDR2 sequences are SGHRS and YFSETQ. J gave up 3 bases and V 0 bases, and 4 bases lay outside the gene matches. The CDR3 totals 15 residues. The CDR3 protein is CASSLVAGEIYEQYF. For the CDR3, the DNA is TGCGCCAGCAGCTTGGTAGCGGGAGAAATCTACGAGCAGTACTTC.

The chain has TRBV11-2 and TRBJ2-1, with 12 nucleotides matching TRBD2. Germline CDR1 reads SGHAT; CDR2 reads FQNNGV. The CDR3 sequence is 16 residues long. With 4 bases clipped from V and 4 bases from J, the junction kept 5 bases outside the gene matches. The CDR3: CASSYRLAGDYNEQFF. Here the CDR3 DNA reads TGTGCCAGCAGCTACAGACTAGCGGGAGATTACAATGAGCAGTTCTTC.

This rearrangement joins TRBV2 to TRBJ2-7; possibly TRBD1 for D (6 bases). Trimming left V 5 bases short and J 4 bases short, with 15 bases between. The CDR3 spans 14 residues. Looked up from germline, CDR1 is SNHLY and CDR2 is FYNNEI. The CDR3: CASSPGQRTYEQYF. CDR3 nucleotide sequence: TGTGCCAGCAGTCCCGGACAGAGGACGTACGAGCAGTACTTC.

The rearrangement uses TRBV7-9 and TRBJ2-7; D perhaps matches TRBD2 (5 bases). Trimming removed 1 base from V and 7 bases from J, with 23 bases in between. This CDR3 comprises 17 residues. The germline CDR1 and CDR2 sequences are SEHNR and FQNEAQ (reference sequence). CDR3 in amino acids: CASSLGSARALYVEQYF. The CDR3 bases are TGTGCCAGCAGCTTAGGATCAGCGAGGGCCCTTTACGTGGAGCAGTACTTC.

The chain combines TRBV29-1 with TRBJ2-1; 9 bases line up with TRBD1. The germline CDR1 and CDR2 sequences are SQVTM and ANQGSEA. With 7 bases clipped from V and 4 bases from J, the junction kept 8 bases outside the gene matches. The CDR3 sequence is 14 residues long. This chain's CDR3 is CSAGQGSQYNEQFF. CDR3 in DNA: TGCAGCGCGGGACAGGGCAGTCAGTACAATGAGCAGTTCTTC.

V and J are TRBV28 and TRBJ2-7; D is unresolved. The CDR3 runs to 21 residues. Trimming stripped 3 bases from V and 0 bases from J, with 30 bases between. Per germline, CDR1 MDHEN and CDR2 SYDVKM. The CDR3 reads CASSLKALWIPRRLSSYEQYF. In DNA, the CDR3 is TGTGCCAGCAGTTTGAAAGCCCTGTGGATCCCGAGGCGGCTCAGCTCCTACGAGCAGTACTTC.

This clone showed up just once. The genes are TRBV5-1 and TRBJ2-2; 9 bases are a match to TRBD2. The CDR3 has 15 residues. The ends lost 4 bases at V and 7 bases at J; junction bases unmatched: 8. CDR1 SGHRS and CDR2 YFSETQ come from the germline V gene. The CDR3 protein is CASSQIAGEFGELFF. Written as DNA, the CDR3 is TGCGCCAGCAGCCAGATAGCGGGAGAATTCGGGGAGCTGTTTTTT.

The genes are TRBV7-9 and TRBJ2-7; D ambiguous. Trimming took off 4 bases at V and 4 bases at J, with 5 bases between the two ends. CDR1 and CDR2 (germline): SEHNR, FQNEAQ (reference sequence). The CDR3 is 11 residues long. For the CDR3, the DNA is TGTGCCAGCAGCTATACTTACGAGCAGTACTTC. It translates to CASSYTYEQYF.

The chain recombines TRBV27 with TRBJ2-1, with TRBD2 identical over 7 bases. The ends lost 4 bases at V and 7 bases at J; junction bases unmatched: 7. In germline, CDR1 is MNHEY, CDR2 SMNVEV (reference sequence). The CDR3 sequence is 14 residues long. In nucleotides, the CDR3 is TGTGCCAGCAGTTACGCGGGAGTGTGGAATGAGCAGTTCTTC. Translation: CASSYAGVWNEQFF.

The chain links TRBV9 to TRBJ2-3; tentative D call: TRBD1 (5 bases). The CDR3 has 15 residues. The germline V gene encodes CDR1 SGDLS and CDR2 YYNGEE. The ends were cut back, 0 bases at V and 2 bases at J, with 10 bases in the middle. The chain's CDR3 is CASSVEGRSTDTQYF. The CDR3 DNA reads TGTGCCAGCAGCGTAGAGGGGCGATCCACAGATACGCAGTATTTT.

CDR3 amino acids: CASSQEDREAYEQYF. The CDR3 DNA reads as TGCGCCAGCAGCCAAGAGGACAGGGAGGCCTACGAGCAGTACTTC. The chain uses TRBV4-1 and TRBJ2-7; 8 bases fit TRBD1. The V gene end was trimmed by 0 bases and the J gene end by 2 bases; junction bases not matched to a gene: 3. The germline CDR1 and CDR2 sequences are MGHRA and YSYEKL. The CDR3 runs 15 residues.

The J gene is TRBJ1-2, the V gene TRBV6-5; maybe TRBD1 (6 bases). CDR3 size: 15 residues. The germline gives CDR1 MNHEY, CDR2 SVGAGI. V shed 5 bases and J shed 3 bases, with 16 bases lying between them. For the CDR3, the DNA is TGTGCCAGCAGTCATCCGACAGGCGCTTACTATGGCTACACCTTC. Translation: CASSHPTGAYYGYTF.

The V gene is TRBV9, the J gene TRBJ2-1; TRBD2 aligns across 10 bases. Unmatched junction bases numbered 5, after V lost 0 bases and J lost 8 bases. CDR3 size: 15 residues. Per germline, CDR1 SGDLS and CDR2 YYNGEE. CDR3 nucleotides: TGTGCCAGCAGCGTAGTGTCTAGCGGGAGCCATGAGCAGTTCTTC. Protein: CASSVVSSGSHEQFF. The full variable domain, rest sourced from reference TRBV9 and TRBJ2-1, is DSGVTQTPKHLITATGQRVTLRCSPRSGDLSVYWYQQSLDQGLQFLIQYYNGEERAKGNILERFSAQQFPDLHSELNLSSLELGDSALYFCASSVVSSGSHEQFFGPGTRLTVL.